The 29 T cell receptor beta chains below all came from one sample that was sequenced in a study of blood T cell repertoires in COVID-19. The data were produced by immunoSEQ multiplex PCR, yet TCRdb's version contains in-frame clones alone and is incomplete. The sample has approximately 210,000 clones, around 92% seen once. What was sequenced was peripheral blood. These TCRs come from a man aged 25 to 40 with acute or convalescent COVID-19.

This clone was counted a few times. This chain connects TRBV28 to TRBJ2-7; 9 bases map to TRBD1. The germline V gene has CDR1 MDHEN and CDR2 SYDVKM. V lost 4 bases and J lost 4; bases outside the gene matches: 8. This CDR3 is 15 amino acids long. As DNA, the CDR3 is TGTGCCAGCAGTTCCCATGGACAGGGGAGGTACGAGCAGTACTTC. Its translation is CASSSHGQGRYEQYF.

This rearrangement joins TRBV29-1 to TRBJ1-2; a possible D gene is TRBD1 (6 bases). V shed 6 bases and J shed 8 bases, with 13 bases lying between them. CDR3 length: 11 residues. Germline V CDR1 and CDR2: SQVTM, ANQGSEA. This CDR3 is CSVTGDKGYTF. The CDR3, as DNA: TGCAGCGTGACAGGTGATAAGGGCTACACCTTC. The full variable domain, with the rest looked up from reference TRBV29-1 and TRBJ1-2, is SAVISQKPSRDICQRGTSLTIQCQVDSQVTMMFWYRQQPGQSLTLIATANQGSEATYESGFVIDKFPISRPNLTFSTLTVSNMSPEDSSIYLCSVTGDKGYTFGSGTRLTVV.

This clone appeared a single time. The genes are TRBV11-3 and TRBJ2-3, with D possibly matching TRBD2 (5 bases). This CDR3 contains 15 residues. The V and J ends lost 1 base and 1 base respectively, with 9 bases between them. Looked up from germline, CDR1 is SGHNT and CDR2 is YENEEA. The CDR3 DNA reads as TGTGCCAGCAGCTTAGCGGGAATTGGCACAGATACGCAGTATTTT. Residues: CASSLAGIGTDTQYF.

Concerning this clone: Additional DNA sequences in this sample encode the identical CDR3. The V and J genes are TRBV29-1 and TRBJ1-3; weak D call: TRBD1 (6 bases). From germline, CDR1 is SQVTM and CDR2 ANQGSEA. V was cut by 4 bases and J by 2 bases, with 12 bases left in between. The CDR3 is 14 amino acids. Written as DNA, the CDR3 is TGCAGCGTTGGTACAGGGACGGCTGGAAACACCATATATTTT. This sequence encodes CSVGTGTAGNTIYF.

The chain has TRBV3-1 (or the pseudogene TRBV3-2) and TRBJ1-3, with 10 bases that match TRBD1. Per germline, CDR1 LGHDT and CDR2 YNNKEL (reference sequence). The V gene end was trimmed by 4 bases and the J gene end by 0 bases; junction bases not matched to a gene: 12. This CDR3 comprises 19 residues. The chain's CDR3 is CASSRTRGTGVRSGNTIYF. CDR3 sequence (DNA): TGTGCCAGCAGCCGAACGAGGGGGACAGGGGTACGCTCTGGAAACACCATATATTTT.

The gene calls are TRBV6-5 and TRBJ1-5; no clear D. V gave up 0 bases and J gave up 0 bases, with 9 bases separating them. This CDR3 contains 16 residues. Per the germline V gene, CDR1 is MNHEY and CDR2 is SVGAGI. The DNA for the CDR3 is TGTGCCAGCAGTTACTCGAGCCCTTATAGCAATCAGCCCCAGCATTTT. Its protein is CASSYSSPYSNQPQHF.

This chain connects TRBV28 to TRBJ2-7; TRBD1 agrees at 9 bases. This CDR3 spans 15 amino acids. Looked up from germline, CDR1 is MDHEN and CDR2 is SYDVKM. Trimming cost V 5 bases and J 7 bases; bases outside gene matches: 12. As DNA, the CDR3 is TGTGCCAGCAGTGACGGGGACAGGGCCTTCGGGGAGCAGTACTTC. It yields the protein CASSDGDRAFGEQYF.

The chain is built from TRBV13 and TRBJ2-3; TRBD2 matches at 8 bases. CDR3 length equals 14 residues. Germline assignment: CDR1 PRHDT and CDR2 FYEKMQ (reference sequence). V dropped 6 bases and J dropped 6; count of bases not matched to a gene: 8. CDR3 loop: CASSSGLVPDTQYF. DNA for the CDR3: TGTGCCAGCAGTTCGGGACTAGTTCCGGATACGCAGTATTTT.

This clone is labeled as medium-sized. The chain couples TRBV5-1 to TRBJ2-3, with 10 positions matching TRBD1. Germline V gives CDR1 SGHRS, CDR2 YFSETQ. This CDR3 is built from 16 residues. With V trimmed by 3 bases and J by 1 base, 5 bases remained unmatched. The CDR3 nucleotides read TGCGCCAGCAGCTACAAGACAGGGGGCGGCACAGATACGCAGTATTTT. This encodes CASSYKTGGGTDTQYF.

V is TRBV28 and J is TRBJ2-7, with 8 bases lining up with TRBD2. The germline gives CDR1 MDHEN, CDR2 SYDVKM. V lost 3 bases, J lost 3 bases, and 10 bases stayed unmatched. This CDR3 contains 16 residues. CDR3 amino acids: CASSLVTSGSYYEQYF. In nucleotides, the CDR3 is TGTGCCAGCAGTTTGGTCACTAGCGGTAGTTACTACGAGCAGTACTTC.

The chain employs TRBV10-3 and TRBJ2-1; D perhaps matches TRBD1 (8 bases). Trimming cost V 4 bases and J 6 bases, with 16 bases left between them. Germline values: CDR1 ENHRY, CDR2 SYGVKD. The length of the CDR3 is 15 residues. CDR3 loop: CAISGTGRVSNEQFF. DNA for the CDR3: TGTGCCATCAGTGGGACAGGGAGGGTTAGCAATGAGCAGTTCTTC.

This clone was counted a few times. Here the CDR3 reads CASSPSRQRNTEAFF. CDR3 coding DNA: TGTGCCAGCTCACCAAGCAGACAGAGGAACACTGAAGCTTTCTTT. V usage is TRBV18 and J usage is TRBJ1-1; D is perhaps TRBD1 (5 bases). CDR1 is KGHSH and CDR2 is LQKENI in the germline V gene. This CDR3 contains 15 residues. The V end was cut by 2 bases, the J end by 1 base, with 11 bases between.

V gene TRBV29-1 combines with J gene TRBJ1-1; tentative D call: TRBD1 (6 bases). V was clipped by 4 bases and J by 4 bases, with 19 bases between them. From germline, CDR1 is SQVTM and CDR2 ANQGSEA. The CDR3 is 15 residues long. DNA for the CDR3: TGCAGCGTTGTTTGGGGGGGCCATGCTGGCACTGAAGCTTTCTTT. Protein product: CSVVWGGHAGTEAFF.

The chain employs TRBV13 and TRBJ1-4; 7 bases fit TRBD1. The germline CDR1 and CDR2 sequences are PRHDT and FYEKMQ (reference sequence). Losses at the gene ends were 1 base for V and 10 bases for J; bases not matched to a gene: 9. The CDR3 consists of 15 residues. CDR3 nucleotides: TGTGCCAGCAGCTTAGCGGGGCAGGGGGTGTCAAAACTGTTTTTT. Amino acid sequence: CASSLAGQGVSKLFF.

This chain links TRBV2 with TRBJ1-3, with 7 bases aligning to TRBD1. Looked up from germline, CDR1 is SNHLY and CDR2 is FYNNEI. The CDR3 is 13 residues long. The junction had 6 bases not matched to a gene; V was cut back by 7 bases and J by 6 bases. CDR3 amino acids: CASIQQGENTIYF. The CDR3 coding sequence is TGTGCCAGCATTCAGCAGGGGGAAAACACCATATATTTT.

The genes are TRBV12-3 or TRBV12-4 and TRBJ2-7; no firm D call. The CDR3 covers 13 residues. Deletions cut 3 bases from V and 9 bases from J, with 15 bases between. CDR3 in DNA: TGTGCCAGCAGTTTTCAGCCCTTGGCGGTGCAGTACTTC. This encodes CASSFQPLAVQYF.

The chain links TRBV5-4 to TRBJ1-2, with D possibly being TRBD1 (6 bases). Germline assignment: CDR1 SGHNT and CDR2 YYREEE (reference sequence). This CDR3 comprises 12 residues. V was pared by 2 bases and J by 6 bases, with 8 bases between. CDR3 sequence reads: CASSFNRDGYTF. Here the CDR3 DNA reads TGTGCCAGCAGCTTTAACAGGGATGGCTACACCTTC.

This sequence joins TRBV29-1 and TRBJ2-3, with TRBD1 as a possible D gene (5 bases). From germline, CDR1 is SQVTM and CDR2 ANQGSEA. CDR3 length equals 12 residues. Trimming cost V 6 bases and J 2 bases, with 9 bases left between them. The CDR3 protein is CSVSDNTDTQYF. CDR3 nucleotide sequence: TGCAGCGTCTCGGACAACACAGATACGCAGTATTTT.

Worth noting for this clone: Distinct nucleotide sequences in the sample also encode this CDR3. The genes are TRBV27 and TRBJ2-7; the D gene is possibly TRBD1 (5 bases). Trimming shortened V by 2 bases and J by 0 bases, and 5 bases separated the two germline ends. Germline lookup yields CDR1 MNHEY and CDR2 SMNVEV (reference sequence). The CDR3 loop spans 13 amino acids. CDR3 region: CASSLTGSYEQYF. In DNA form, the CDR3 reads TGTGCCAGCAGTTTAACAGGCTCCTACGAGCAGTACTTC.

The chain uses TRBV6-6 and TRBJ2-3; 8 bases fit TRBD2. The CDR3 covers 11 residues. CDR1 is MNHNY and CDR2 is SVGAGI in the germline V gene (reference sequence). V shed 7 bases and J 15 bases; nucleotides not matched to a gene: 9. Written as DNA, the CDR3 is TGTGCCAGCAACACGGGGGGGATCGTTTATTTT. This gives the protein CASNTGGIVYF.

This sequence joins TRBV7-6 and TRBJ2-3; 8 nucleotides line up with TRBD2. Per the germline V gene, CDR1 is SGHVS and CDR2 is FNYEAQ. There are 16 residues in the CDR3. The trim removed 5 bases at V and 4 bases at J, leaving 11 bases unmatched. The CDR3 sequence is CASSPNSGMLADTQYF. CDR3 nucleotides: TGTGCCAGCAGCCCCAATAGCGGGATGCTCGCAGATACGCAGTATTTT.

This rearrangement joins TRBV18 to TRBJ1-4, with 7 bases matching TRBD1. Trimming removed 3 bases from V and 5 bases from J; junction bases left unmatched: 3. Germline assignment: CDR1 KGHSH and CDR2 LQKENI. This CDR3 comprises 14 residues. The CDR3 nucleotides are TGTGCCAGCTCACCCGGGACAGAGAATGAAAAACTGTTTTTT. Protein sequence: CASSPGTENEKLFF.

This clone was observed a single time. V gene TRBV5-4 combines with J gene TRBJ1-6; D is possibly TRBD1 (5 bases). This CDR3 contains 17 residues. V shed 3 bases and J shed 8 bases, with 21 bases lying between them. Germline CDR1 and CDR2: SGHNT and YYREEE (reference sequence). The CDR3 sequence is CASSSGQVAGRDSPLHF. The CDR3 DNA sequence: TGTGCCAGCAGCTCTGGTCAGGTGGCAGGGAGGGATTCACCCCTCCACTTT.

The chain combines TRBV18 with TRBJ2-1; 11 bases align to TRBD2. Trimming took 1 base from V and 3 from J; bases not matched to a gene: 2. Germline CDR1 reads KGHSH; CDR2 reads LQKENI. CDR3 length: 16 residues. CDR3 in amino acids: CASSPLAGGRYNEQFF. CDR3 sequence (DNA): TGTGCCAGCTCACCACTAGCGGGGGGGCGCTACAATGAGCAGTTCTTC.

V and J are TRBV5-8 and TRBJ1-6, with TRBD1 identical over 9 bases. In germline, CDR1 is SGHTS, CDR2 YDEGEE. Trimming removed 4 bases from V and 7 bases from J; junction bases left unmatched: 6. The CDR3 length is 15 residues. CDR3 DNA: TGTGCCAGCAGCCTGGACAGGGGCCGGAATTCACCCCTCCACTTT. Its protein is CASSLDRGRNSPLHF.

This clone came up a few times. This chain links TRBV9 with TRBJ1-2; 10 bases agree with TRBD1. The J segment lost 4 bases and the V segment lost 2 bases, leaving 5 bases of the junction unmatched. The V gene's germline CDR1 is SGDLS and CDR2 YYNGEE. The CDR3 contains 15 residues. This CDR3 is CASSVGTGDPYGYTF. The CDR3 bases are TGTGCCAGCAGCGTGGGGACAGGGGATCCCTATGGCTACACCTTC.

The CDR3: CATSRRQGGNQPQHF. The CDR3 DNA reads TGTGCCACCAGCAGGCGACAGGGGGGCAATCAGCCCCAGCATTTT. The rearrangement uses TRBV15 and TRBJ1-5; 9 bases are a match to TRBD1. J gave up 2 bases and V 3 bases, and 2 bases lay outside the gene matches. The CDR3 loop spans 15 amino acids. Germline-derived CDR1 and CDR2 are LNHNV and YYDKDF (reference sequence).

This chain connects TRBV27 to TRBJ2-7, with D perhaps matching TRBD1 (6 bases). V lost 5 bases to trimming and J lost 4 bases, with 15 bases between them. The germline gives CDR1 MNHEY, CDR2 SMNVEV (reference sequence). The CDR3 is 14 residues long. The CDR3 bases are TGTGCCAGCAGTCTCACAGGGCCTGGATACGAGCAGTACTTC. This encodes CASSLTGPGYEQYF.

The gene calls are TRBV30 and TRBJ1-6, with D tentatively TRBD1 (5 bases). The CDR3 consists of 18 residues. V was clipped by 3 bases and J by 0 bases, with 18 bases between them. Germline lookup yields CDR1 GTSNPN and CDR2 SVGIG (reference sequence). The chain's CDR3 is CAWRDMGQKSSYNSPLHF. The CDR3 DNA reads as TGTGCCTGGAGGGACATGGGGCAGAAAAGCTCCTATAATTCACCCCTCCACTTT.